This TCR beta chain was observed in a study of PD-L1 blockade in urothelial cancer. Assay used: immunoSEQ multiplex PCR; TCRdb lists only in-frame clones, some missing. The sample lists 55,000 to 80,000 clones, around 87% occurring once. The CDR3 loop spans 16 amino acids. V lost 1 base to trimming and J lost 2 bases; unmatched junction nucleotides: 4. Per germline, CDR1 SGHTA and CDR2 FQGNSA. Time point here: pretreatment peripheral blood. This receptor was obtained from a man in his 60s with urothelial cancer. Material: PBMCs, obtained around atezolizumab (anti-PD-L1) treatment. The V gene is TRBV7-2, the J gene TRBJ1-2; 10 nucleotides match TRBD1. CDR3 amino acids: CASSLDVGQGNYGYTF. For the CDR3, the DNA is TGTGCCAGCAGCTTAGATGTGGGACAGGGGAACTATGGCTACACCTTC.